Listed below are T cell receptor beta chains from one sample, sequenced in a study of shared clonotypes between healthy human individuals. TCRdb's copy holds only in-frame clones and misses some; the assay was immunoSEQ multiplex PCR. The sample consists of about 490,000 clones, roughly 78% of them appearing once. Sequencing was performed on PBMCs. Receptor source: a woman between 35 and 50 years old in good health. Some clones in this sample may be carry-over from other donors' samples. Both conserved end residues are part of each CDR3. Each record gives: J gene, clone size, CDR3 length, V gene, D gene, CDR3 DNA, CDR3 protein. The D gene is left open where the match is weak. Size is stated for part of the rows, as once, few or many counts, or as a class when the clone is expanded.

j_gene: TRBJ1-6
abundance: NA
len: 17
v_gene: TRBV11-2
d_gene: NA
CDR3nt: TGTGCCAGCAGCTTAGCGTCCACGGGGAGCCATAATTCACCCCTCCACTTT
CDR3aa: CASSLASTGSHNSPLHF

j_gene: TRBJ2-7
abundance: NA
len: 15
v_gene: TRBV7-8
d_gene: NA
CDR3nt: TGTGCCAGCAGCCCCCAGGCCACCATTTCCTACGAGCAGTACTTC
CDR3aa: CASSPQATISYEQYF

j_gene: TRBJ2-7
abundance: NA
len: 17
v_gene: TRBV12-1
d_gene: NA
CDR3nt: TGTGCCAGCAGCTTTGACGGGACAGGGTCTCGACACTACGAGCAGTACTTC
CDR3aa: CASSFDGTGSRHYEQYF

j_gene: TRBJ2-1
abundance: NA
len: 16
v_gene: TRBV11-2
d_gene: TRBD2
CDR3nt: TGTGCCAGCAGCCTAGGGGGACTAGCGGGAGGGAATGAGCAGTTCTTC
CDR3aa: CASSLGGLAGGNEQFF

j_gene: TRBJ1-5
abundance: NA
len: 17
v_gene: TRBV5-1
d_gene: NA
CDR3nt: TGCGCCAGCAGATCCAGGTCCCTCTATATGAGCAATCAGCCCCAGCATTTT
CDR3aa: CASRSRSLYMSNQPQHF

j_gene: TRBJ1-3
abundance: once
len: 14
v_gene: TRBV5-4
d_gene: NA
CDR3nt: TGTGCCAGCAGCTCAAATTCGGGGGGAAACACCATATATTTT
CDR3aa: CASSSNSGGNTIYF

j_gene: TRBJ2-1
abundance: NA
len: 16
v_gene: TRBV4-2
d_gene: TRBD2
CDR3nt: TGTGCCAGCAGCCAAGATAGCGGGAGCTCCTACAATGAGCAGTTCTTC
CDR3aa: CASSQDSGSSYNEQFF

j_gene: TRBJ2-7
abundance: NA
len: 14
v_gene: TRBV6-5
d_gene: NA
CDR3nt: TGTGCCAGCAGTTACTCGAGCGAGTCCTACGAGCAGTACTTC
CDR3aa: CASSYSSESYEQYF

j_gene: TRBJ2-7
abundance: NA
len: 15
v_gene: TRBV7-6
d_gene: NA
CDR3nt: TGTGCCAGCAGCTTAGCTGGGGGGAGCTCCTACGAGCAGTACTTC
CDR3aa: CASSLAGGSSYEQYF

j_gene: TRBJ2-3
abundance: NA
len: 13
v_gene: TRBV6-4
d_gene: NA
CDR3nt: TGTGCCAGCAGTGACTCGACCACAGATACGCAGTATTTT
CDR3aa: CASSDSTTDTQYF

j_gene: TRBJ2-7
abundance: NA
len: 11
v_gene: TRBV20-1
d_gene: NA
CDR3nt: TGCAGTGCTCCCCGGGCGGGTGAGCAGTACTTC
CDR3aa: CSAPRAGEQYF